The present T cell receptor (beta chain) was sequenced within a study of blood T cell repertoires in COVID-19. Overall study: Sources were T cells, B-cell-depleted T cells, or PBMCs; the material itself was cDNA or gDNA.

The repertoire was sequenced with immunoSEQ multiplex PCR; TCRdb's copy has only in-frame clones and lacks some. The table shows some 350,000 clones, with about 87% occurring only once. The CDR3 runs to 15 residues. Germline V gives CDR1 MNHEY, CDR2 SMNVEV (reference sequence). V lost 2 bases to trimming and J lost 4 bases, with 15 bases between them. The sample was PBMCs or T cells enriched from blood (not recorded which). The sequence was obtained from a man aged 25-45 years who had recovered from COVID-19. The chain employs TRBV27 and TRBJ2-7; a weak D match, TRBD1 (6 bases). The CDR3 coding sequence is TGTGCCAGCAGTTTAGACGGCCAGGGGTGGTACGAGCAGTACTTC. It encodes CASSLDGQGWYEQYF.